This T cell receptor beta chain was retrieved from a study of shared clonotypes between healthy human individuals. The germline V gene encodes CDR1 MGHRA and CDR2 YSYEKL. Trimming removed 1 base at V and 4 bases at J, with 13 bases between. This CDR3 contains 16 residues. 250 to 300 ng DNA, 25,000 to 35,000 T cell genomes, went into unsorted PBMC replicate PCRs. The repertoire was sequenced with immunoSEQ multiplex PCR; TCRdb's copy has only in-frame clones and lacks some. The top ten hold about 13% of the sample, which has about 470,000 clones, roughly 77% seen once. Healthy HIV-negative adults without recent acute infections or vaccinations served as donors.

Sequenced sample: PBMCs. The chain combines TRBV4-1 with TRBJ2-2; D uncertain. This clonotype originated in a woman between 40 and 50 years old in good health. Some clones in this sample may be carry-over from other donors' samples. The CDR3 bases are TGCGCCAGCAGCCAAGGGATCTTTTCTCTCACCGGGGAGCTGTTTTTT. It translates to CASSQGIFSLTGELFF.